Below are 17 T cell receptor beta chains sequenced from a single sample in a study of cytomegalovirus exposure and HLA in healthy donors. Use of 60 Vbeta and 13 Jbeta primers characterized the PCR. Sequencing used immunoSEQ multiplex PCR; TCRdb keeps in-frame clones, though not all of them. The sample has about 150,000 clones, around 75% seen once. The sample taken for sequencing was PBMCs. Source of these receptors: a male donor in good health and CMV-seronegative.

The rearrangement joins TRBV5-5 to TRBJ2-3, with D hard to call. CDR1 and CDR2 from the germline V gene are SGHKS and YYEKEE (reference sequence). The V end lost 1 base, the J end lost 4 bases, and 10 bases lay between the germline ends. The CDR3 spans 14 residues. CDR3 region: CASSLQARADTQYF. The DNA of the CDR3 is TGTGCCAGCAGCTTGCAAGCTAGAGCAGATACGCAGTATTTT.

The chain has TRBV2 and TRBJ1-5; D might be TRBD1 (5 bases). Germline lookup yields CDR1 SNHLY and CDR2 FYNNEI. The CDR3 is 13 residues long. With 5 bases removed from V and 4 bases from J, the gap between germline ends came to 9 bases. The CDR3 reads CASSMEGNQPQHF. In DNA form, the CDR3 reads TGTGCCAGCAGTATGGAGGGGAATCAGCCCCAGCATTTT. Supplemented by reference TRBV2 and TRBJ1-5, the full variable domain reads EPEVTQTPSHQVTQMGQEVILRCVPISNHLYFYWYRQILGQKVEFLVSFYNNEISEKSEIFDDQFSVERPDGSNFTLKIRSTKLEDSAMYFCASSMEGNQPQHFGDGTRLSIL.

J is TRBJ1-5 and V is TRBV2; D is unresolved. Germline loops: CDR1 SNHLY, CDR2 FYNNEI. The CDR3 sequence is 14 residues long. V was pared by 5 bases and J by 0 bases, with 8 bases between. The CDR3 protein is CASSTRFSNQPQHF. The CDR3 DNA sequence: TGTGCCAGCAGTACCAGGTTTAGCAATCAGCCCCAGCATTTT.

The chain combines TRBV6-6 with TRBJ1-2; perhaps TRBD1 as D (5 bases). Trimming removed 5 bases from V and 1 base from J, with 14 bases in between. CDR1 MNHNY and CDR2 SVGAGI come from the germline V gene (reference sequence). The CDR3 is 15 amino acids. This chain's CDR3 is CASSTWGGFNYGYTF. CDR3 bases: TGTGCCAGCAGTACTTGGGGGGGGTTTAACTATGGCTACACCTTC.

This clone was counted only a few times. The rearrangement uses TRBV20-1 and TRBJ2-1, with D perhaps TRBD2 (5 bases). V lost 1 base and J 10 bases, leaving 8 bases between the germline ends. Germline V CDR1 and CDR2: DFQATT, SNEGSKA (reference sequence). The CDR3 has 11 residues. CDR3 coding DNA: TGCAGTGCTAGAGTAGCGCGGGAGCAGTTCTTC. Translating it yields CSARVAREQFF.

The sample holds a few counts of this clone. This chain connects TRBV4-1 to TRBJ1-2; TRBD1 is a possible D gene (5 bases). This CDR3 spans 16 amino acids. V was pared by 4 bases and J by 4 bases, with 19 bases between. Germline lookup yields CDR1 MGHRA and CDR2 YSYEKL. CDR3 region: CASSLHRGLGGYGYTF. The CDR3 DNA reads as TGCGCCAGCAGCCTCCATCGGGGTTTGGGGGGCTATGGCTACACCTTC.

This clone was seen only a few times. V is TRBV4-1 and J is TRBJ2-1; D is unclear. In germline, CDR1 is MGHRA, CDR2 YSYEKL. The CDR3 runs 15 residues. Trimming stripped 2 bases from V and 0 bases from J, with 8 bases between. The DNA for the CDR3 is TGCGCCAGCAGCCAAACTGGAGACTCCTACAATGAGCAGTTCTTC. This gives the protein CASSQTGDSYNEQFF.

The V and J genes are TRBV5-1 and TRBJ2-7; 10 bases are a match to TRBD2. CDR3 size: 15 residues. Looked up from germline, CDR1 is SGHRS and CDR2 is YFSETQ. V shed 0 bases and J 5 bases; nucleotides not matched to a gene: 5. CDR3: CASSLEGLAVDEQYF. The DNA of the CDR3 is TGCGCCAGCAGCTTGGAAGGACTAGCGGTCGACGAGCAGTACTTC.

The chain combines TRBV10-3 with TRBJ1-1, with 9 bases lining up with TRBD1. Per germline, CDR1 ENHRY and CDR2 SYGVKD. The CDR3 is made up of 14 amino acids. V trimming: 2 bases; J trimming: 4 bases; junction bases outside the gene matches: 2. CDR3 protein: CAISEGQGITEAFF. The CDR3 bases are TGTGCCATCAGTGAGGGACAGGGGATCACTGAAGCTTTCTTT.

The gene calls are TRBV7-2 and TRBJ2-5; D perhaps matches TRBD1 (6 bases). Germline loops: CDR1 SGHTA, CDR2 FQGNSA. Trimming stripped 3 bases from V and 2 bases from J, with 13 bases between. This CDR3 has 15 residues. The CDR3, as DNA: TGTGCCAGCAGCTTGTCCGGGACACTTCAAGAGACCCAGTACTTC. Residues: CASSLSGTLQETQYF.

This chain joins TRBV14 and TRBJ2-5; 9 nucleotides agree with TRBD1. The J segment lost 7 bases and the V segment lost 3 bases, leaving 9 bases of the junction unmatched. The CDR3 is 15 residues long. Germline loops: CDR1 SGHDN, CDR2 FVKESK. This chain's CDR3 is CASSQPGQGIGTQYF. The CDR3, as DNA: TGTGCCAGCAGCCAGCCGGGACAGGGAATCGGGACCCAGTACTTC. Variable domain in full (rest from reference TRBV14 and TRBJ2-5): EAGVTQFPSHSVIEKGQTVTLRCDPISGHDNLYWYRRVMGKEIKFLLHFVKESKQDESGMPNNRFLAERTGGTYSTLKVQPAELEDSGVYFCASSQPGQGIGTQYFGPGTRLLVL.

The V and J genes are TRBV9 and TRBJ1-3, with D perhaps matching TRBD1 (5 bases). The CDR3 extends over 14 amino acids. The germline V gene encodes CDR1 SGDLS and CDR2 YYNGEE. The V end was cut by 0 bases, the J end by 4 bases, with 8 bases between. CDR3 amino acids: CASSVDRIGNTIYF. Here the CDR3 DNA reads TGTGCCAGCAGCGTAGACAGGATCGGAAACACCATATATTTT.

This clone was counted between two and nine times. The chain employs TRBV28 and TRBJ1-6; TRBD1 is a possible D gene (6 bases). V was clipped by 5 bases and J by 7 bases, with 12 bases between them. The length of the CDR3 is 14 residues. The germline V gene encodes CDR1 MDHEN and CDR2 SYDVKM. The DNA for the CDR3 is TGTGCCAGCAGTGCCGGGACATCCAATTCACCCCTCCACTTT. Translation gives CASSAGTSNSPLHF.

The chain uses TRBV19 and TRBJ1-4, with 8 bases lining up with TRBD1. Per the germline V gene, CDR1 is LNHDA and CDR2 is SQIVND (reference sequence). The CDR3 consists of 17 residues. V gave up 5 bases and J gave up 7 bases; unmatched junction bases: 15. The chain's CDR3 is CASSGQGASSILEKLFF. Here the CDR3 DNA reads TGTGCCAGTAGTGGCCAGGGGGCAAGCTCGATCCTTGAAAAACTGTTTTTT. The full variable domain, in which reference TRBV19 and TRBJ1-4 provide the parts outside the CDR3, is DGGITQSPKYLFRKEGQNVTLSCEQNLNHDAMYWYRQDPGQGLRLIYYSQIVNDFQKGDIAEGYSVSREKKESFPLTVTSAQKNPTAFYLCASSGQGASSILEKLFFGSGTQLSVL.

About this clone: The sample contains more than one DNA sequence encoding this CDR3. This sequence joins TRBV5-4 and TRBJ1-1; 9 positions match TRBD1. V lost 5 bases to trimming and J lost 11 bases; unmatched junction nucleotides: 10. CDR3 length equals 13 residues. The germline V gene has CDR1 SGHNT and CDR2 YYREEE (reference sequence). Written as DNA, the CDR3 is TGTGCCAGCAGGCTGGGACAGGGTGGTGAGGCTTTCTTT. Protein sequence: CASRLGQGGEAFF.

The chain has TRBV19 and TRBJ1-2; 7 nucleotides line up with TRBD1. Germline V gene sequence: CDR1 LNHDA, CDR2 SQIVND (reference sequence). Trimming at V came to 8 bases and at J to 4 bases, leaving 10 bases not matched to a gene. The CDR3 loop spans 14 amino acids. The DNA for the CDR3 is TGTGCCAGTGGAACGAGACAGGGCGGCTATGGCTACACCTTC. As protein: CASGTRQGGYGYTF.

This CDR3 is CASSMLRGSDIPETQYF. CDR3 in DNA: TGTGCCAGTAGTATGCTTAGGGGTTCGGATATTCCAGAGACCCAGTACTTC. The V and J genes are TRBV19 and TRBJ2-5, with a possible D match to TRBD1 (5 bases). The CDR3 has 17 residues. The V end was cut by 3 bases, the J end by 4 bases, with 21 bases between. Germline-derived CDR1 and CDR2 are LNHDA and SQIVND (reference sequence).